These T cell receptor beta chains were read from a single sample in a study of T cell responses to AZD1222 COVID-19 vaccine. TCRdb keeps only in-frame clones here, not all; method: immunoSEQ multiplex PCR. The data show about 200,000 clones, with about 92% seen just once and 3.6% held by the top ten. The specimen was peripheral blood, collected 28 days after the second dose of the MenACWY control vaccine. Receptor source: an adult who received the MenACWY meningococcal vaccine as a control. Each CDR3 is given with its conserved first and last residue. A D gene is named only where the DNA matches it firmly. For some rows the clone size is stated as once, few or many, or as a class when expanded; others skip it.

>TRBV11-2|NA|TRBJ2-6|NA
CASSLAVGPNVLTF
TGTGCCAGCAGCTTAGCCGTGGGCCCCAACGTCCTGACTTTC
>TRBV4-2|NA|TRBJ2-7|NA
CASSQEVGEQYF
TGTGCCAGCAGCCAAGAAGTGGGAGAGCAGTACTTC
>TRBV5-1|NA|TRBJ2-1|few
CASSLVSGRNEQFF
TGCGCCAGCAGCTTGGTATCTGGGCGGAATGAGCAGTTCTTC
>TRBV30|NA|TRBJ1-1|NA
CAWSDKLNTEAFF
TGTGCCTGGTCTGACAAGCTGAACACTGAAGCTTTCTTT
>TRBV9|TRBD2|TRBJ2-3|NA
CASSVAGAGGPDTQYF
TGTGCCAGCAGCGTAGCCGGAGCGGGAGGGCCGGATACGCAGTATTTT
>TRBV18|TRBD1|TRBJ1-2|NA
CASSLSDRDYGYTF
TGTGCCAGCTCACTCTCCGACAGGGACTATGGCTACACCTTC
>TRBV3-1/TRBV3-2|NA|TRBJ1-1|NA
CASRGGRDTEAFF
TGTGCCAGCAGGGGGGGAAGGGACACTGAAGCTTTCTTT
>TRBV10-2|TRBD1|TRBJ1-2|once
CASSEGAGGGYTF
TGCGCCAGCAGTGAAGGAGCAGGGGGTGGCTACACCTTC
>TRBV28|NA|TRBJ2-1|NA
CASSFILVSYEQFF
TGTGCCAGCAGTTTCATACTTGTGAGCTATGAGCAGTTCTTC
>TRBV7-2|NA|TRBJ1-2|once
CASSLARSSYGYTF
TGTGCCAGCAGCTTAGCCCGGAGCAGCTATGGCTACACCTTC
>TRBV7-3|TRBD1|TRBJ1-1|once
CASSLDRATEAFF
TGTGCCAGCAGTCTGGACAGGGCCACTGAAGCTTTCTTT
>TRBV5-1|NA|TRBJ1-4|once
CASTSGVTNEKLFF
TGCGCCAGCACCTCAGGGGTAACTAATGAAAAACTGTTTTTT
>TRBV7-9|NA|TRBJ2-3|NA
CASSLQGTDTQYF
TGTGCCAGCAGCTTACAGGGCACAGATACGCAGTATTTT
>TRBV19|NA|TRBJ1-6|NA
CASSIITGQANSPLHF
TGTGCCAGTAGTATCATTACAGGACAAGCCAATTCACCCCTCCACTTT
>TRBV6-5|NA|TRBJ1-3|once
CASSYSPGSGNTIYF
TGTGCCAGCAGTTACTCCCCAGGCTCTGGAAACACCATATATTTT
>TRBV19|TRBD1|TRBJ1-5|NA
CASSNQGGYSNQPQHF
TGTGCCAGTAGTAACCAGGGGGGTTATAGCAATCAGCCCCAGCATTTT
>TRBV2|NA|TRBJ2-7|NA
CASANSYEQSF
TGTGCCAGCGCCAACAGTTACGAGCAGTCCTTC
>TRBV5-1|TRBD1|TRBJ1-1|NA
CASSRDSLNTEAFF
TGCGCCAGCAGTCGGGACAGCCTGAACACTGAAGCTTTCTTT
>TRBV6-9|TRBD2|TRBJ2-7|NA
CASSTRTSGTYEQYF
TGTGCCAGCAGCACCAGGACTAGCGGGACATACGAGCAGTACTTC
>TRBV7-2|NA|TRBJ2-2|NA
CASSPTGGQPTGELFF
TGTGCCAGCAGCCCCACCGGGGGACAGCCCACCGGGGAGCTGTTTTTT
>TRBV9|NA|TRBJ1-1|NA
CASSVGQVNTEAFF
TGTGCCAGCAGCGTAGGGCAGGTGAACACTGAAGCTTTCTTT
>TRBV10-3|NA|TRBJ1-2|NA
CAISDGGPGYTF
TGTGCCATCAGTGATGGAGGTCCGGGCTACACCTTC
>TRBV7-2|NA|TRBJ1-2|NA
CASSPRGGPLNYGYTF
TGTGCCAGCAGCCCTAGGGGGGGCCCTCTAAACTATGGCTACACCTTC
>TRBV6-5|NA|TRBJ1-5|NA
CASSYGQMNQPQHF
TGTGCCAGCAGTTACGGGCAGATGAATCAGCCCCAGCATTTT
>TRBV7-9|NA|TRBJ2-3|NA
CASSILSEDTQYF
TGTGCCAGCAGCATTCTGTCGGAAGATACGCAGTATTTT
>TRBV11-2|TRBD1|TRBJ1-1|NA
CASWRGTGWDTVAFF
TGTGCCAGCTGGAGGGGGACAGGGTGGGATACGGTAGCTTTCTTT
>TRBV6-5|TRBD1|TRBJ2-7|NA
CASRVDRGGYEQYF
TGTGCCAGCAGGGTGGACAGGGGCGGCTACGAGCAGTACTTC
>TRBV19|NA|TRBJ2-3|NA
CASSIGATATQYF
TGTGCCAGTAGTATCGGGGCCACCGCAACGCAGTATTTT
>TRBV9|TRBD2|TRBJ2-3|NA
CASSVAPSGADTDTQYF
TGTGCCAGCAGCGTAGCCCCTAGCGGGGCGGACACAGATACGCAGTATTTT
>TRBV7-2|TRBD2|TRBJ2-7|NA
CASSSGLGFLDEQYF
TGTGCCAGCAGCTCGGGACTAGGATTTTTAGACGAGCAGTACTTC
>TRBV19|TRBD1|TRBJ1-2|NA
CASSTGGSGGYTF
TGTGCCAGTTCGACAGGGGGCTCGGGTGGCTACACCTTC
>TRBV6-1|TRBD1|TRBJ1-4|once
CASSGKRQGPQVKLFF
TGTGCCAGCAGTGGGAAGAGACAGGGACCCCAAGTAAAACTGTTTTTT
>TRBV5-5|NA|TRBJ2-1|NA
CASSLGPGSNEQFF
TGTGCCAGCAGCTTGGGCCCCGGGTCCAATGAGCAGTTCTTC